This TCR beta chain was found in a study of T cell repertoires in cytomegalovirus infection. Study details: Through public TCR beta signatures, both CMV infection and matching HLA type were indicated. Study-level findings and limits: The study identified carriers of CMV plus the relevant HLA from cumulative public TCR beta family frequency.

From the reads, TCRdb called clonotypes with MiXCR, one entry per CDR3 protein. The sample lists around 95,000 distinct CDR3 sequences; 25% to 30% were seen once. A note on this clonotype: Its antigen is unidentified.

Between the trimmed V and J ends, which lost 4 bases and 6 bases, there was a span of 14 bases. Germline V lookup: CDR1 SGHVS, CDR2 FQNEAQ. This CDR3 region has 14 residues. This rearrangement joins TRBV7-8 to TRBJ2-3, with unresolved D. The clonotype comes from a human donor in good health (CMV status not recorded). Some clones in this sample may be carry-over from other donors' samples. Sequenced here: CD8+ T cells from cultured PBMCs, sampled from culture after CMV antigen stimulation. This CDR3 reads CASSSRPSGDTQYF. The CDR3 bases are TGTGCCAGCAGCTCTAGGCCATCAGGCGATACGCAGTATTTT.